Listed below are T cell receptor beta chains from one sample, sequenced in a study of pediatric ulcerative colitis. Measured with immunoSEQ multiplex PCR; TCRdb has only the in-frame clones, and not every one. The table shows 10,000 or so clones, with about 87% occurring only once. The sequenced sample consisted of blood. The receptors stem from a girl between 10 and 17 years old with moderate ulcerative colitis. The CDR3 runs from the conserved cysteine through the conserved F or W. The D gene is left open where the match is weak. A row's size may be missing; if present it is once, few, many or a size class.

TRBD1	TRBV19	TRBJ1-5	NA	TGTGCCAGTAGCACGACAGGGAATCAGCCCCAGCATTTT	CASSTTGNQPQHF
TRBD2	TRBV29-1	TRBJ2-2	NA	TGCAGCGTTGACAGGGGAGCGGGAGCCGGGGAGCTGTTTTTT	CSVDRGAGAGELFF
TRBD1	TRBV19	TRBJ1-2	once	TGTGCCAGTAGTACCGAGACAGGGTCTGGCTACACCTTC	CASSTETGSGYTF
NA	TRBV6-1	TRBJ1-1	few	TGTGCCAGCAGTGAATGGGTGGGGTCGAACACTGAAGCTTTCTTT	CASSEWVGSNTEAFF
NA	TRBV5-4	TRBJ1-2	NA	TGTGCCAGCAGCCAAAGGACGGGCGATTTCTATGGCTACACCTTC	CASSQRTGDFYGYTF
TRBD1	TRBV15	TRBJ1-5	NA	TGTGCCACCAGCAGACCGGGACAGGGGGCCAATCAGCCCCAGCATTTT	CATSRPGQGANQPQHF
NA	TRBV11-2	TRBJ1-1	NA	TGTGCCAGCAGCGCCCAACAGGGAGCGACCACTGAAGCTTTCTTT	CASSAQQGATTEAFF
NA	TRBV7-9	TRBJ1-1	NA	TGTGCCAGCAGATCCACCCTTAGTGGGTACACTGAAGCTTTCTTT	CASRSTLSGYTEAFF
NA	TRBV5-4	TRBJ1-2	NA	TGTGCCAGCAGCTTGGACAGAGAGCCTATCTATGGCTACACCTTC	CASSLDREPIYGYTF
TRBD1	TRBV23-1	TRBJ2-5	NA	TGCGCCAGCAGTCAAAGGCGGGACAGGGGGCTCCAAGAGACCCAGTACTTC	CASSQRRDRGLQETQYF
TRBD1	TRBV19	TRBJ2-2	NA	TGTGCCAGTAGTTTCGACAGGGAAAGACCGGCGGCGACCGGGGAGCTGTTTTTT	CASSFDRERPAATGELFF
NA	TRBV27	TRBJ2-7	NA	TGTGCCAGCAGTTTAACCCCACGCGCTTTGGAGCAGTACTTC	CASSLTPRALEQYF
NA	TRBV2	TRBJ2-1	NA	TGTGCCAGCAGTGGTGATGAGTACGCGGGGCCCCAGTTCTTC	CASSGDEYAGPQFF
NA	TRBV5-6	TRBJ1-1	NA	TGTGCCAGCAACGTTGGGCACACTGAAGCTTTCTTT	CASNVGHTEAFF
NA	TRBV15	TRBJ1-2	NA	TGTGCCACCAGCAGAGATGGTACTGGGGACTATGGCTACACCTTC	CATSRDGTGDYGYTF
NA	TRBV11-2	TRBJ2-7	NA	TGTGCCAGCAGCCTACTGGGACCCCAACCAAGTTTCGCAGGCTACGAGCAGTACTTC	CASSLLGPQPSFAGYEQYF
NA	TRBV9	TRBJ1-2	NA	TGTGCCAGCAGCAAGACAGAGATCTCCCGGATATATGGCTACACCTTC	CASSKTEISRIYGYTF
NA	TRBV27	TRBJ2-7	NA	TGTGCCAGCAGTTTTCAAGGGTTCTACGAGCAGTACTTC	CASSFQGFYEQYF
TRBD2	TRBV4-1	TRBJ2-3	once	TGCGCCAGCAGCCAAGATCCCGCTAGCGGGGGCCGGGATACGCAGTATTTT	CASSQDPASGGRDTQYF
NA	TRBV2	TRBJ1-2	NA	TGTGCCAGCAGTCAAGCCCTAATATATAACTATGGCTACACCTTC	CASSQALIYNYGYTF